This TCR beta chain was identified during a study of blood T cell repertoires in COVID-19. Study-wide context: Sources were T cells, B-cell-depleted T cells, or PBMCs; the material itself was cDNA or gDNA.

Germline V gene sequence: CDR1 MNHNY, CDR2 SVGAGI (reference sequence). J lost 6 bases, V lost 4 bases, and 2 bases had no gene match. This CDR3 spans 13 amino acids. In the study's own analysis: Estimation of nucleated cell counts relied on the amplification of reference gene primers. Profiling relied on immunoSEQ multiplex PCR, and the TCRdb table lists in-frame clones only, not all of them. V and J calls plus clone size are reproduced from that table; the DNA served to infer D and trimming. The table has about 370,000 clones, around 87% seen once. Sequencing input: peripheral blood. The source of this sequence is a woman in her 30s with COVID-19, enrolled during active disease. The V and J genes are TRBV6-6 and TRBJ1-5, with 8 bases fitting TRBD1. CDR3 residues: CASSSTGVQPQHF. Written as DNA, the CDR3 is TGTGCCAGCAGTTCGACAGGGGTTCAGCCCCAGCATTTT.